The entry that follows covers one T cell receptor (beta chain) sequence. Antigen unknown. This sample was included in a study of T cell repertoires in cytomegalovirus infection. The overall study: The study used recently identified HLA-C-restricted and well-studied HLA-B-restricted CMV epitopes.

CDR3 length equals 13 residues. Trimming stripped 3 bases from V and 3 bases from J, with 8 bases between. The V gene's germline CDR1 is ENHRY and CDR2 SYGVKD. A single record per CDR3 protein comes from TCRdb applying MiXCR to the reads. The sample carries some 800,000 distinct CDR3 sequences, approximately 30% recorded once. This chain connects TRBV10-3 to TRBJ1-1; D ambiguous. This sequence originates from a human donor in good health (CMV status not recorded). Some clones in this sample may be carry-over from other donors' samples. Sequencing used cultured CD8+ T cells from PBMCs, obtained from culture after CMV antigen stimulation. The CDR3, as DNA: TGTGCCATCAGTGATATGGGATACACTGAAGCTTTCTTT. The encoded protein is CAISDMGYTEAFF.